Below, 32 T cell receptor beta chains from the same sample are listed, as sequenced in a study of T cell changes during pregnancy in multiple sclerosis. TCRdb's table, derived via immunoSEQ multiplex PCR, lists solely in-frame clones and lacks some. This sample has some 87,000 clones, with 90% to 95% found just once. The sequencing here drew on peripheral blood, taken in the second trimester of pregnancy. These receptor sequences come from a female donor with multiple sclerosis, enrolled in a pregnancy study.

V is TRBV7-2 and J is TRBJ2-3, with D perhaps matching TRBD2 (6 bases). Trimming left V 7 bases short and J 6 bases short, with 11 bases between. The CDR3 has 12 residues. Germline CDR1 SGHTA, CDR2 FQGNSA. The CDR3 spells CASKRLGDTQYF. CDR3 sequence (DNA): TGTGCCAGCAAACGACTAGGGGATACGCAGTATTTT.

Points on this clone: This may arise from a read error, as a much more abundant clone is one base away. The CDR3, as DNA: TGTGCCAGCAGCCAGACAGGGAACTATGGCTACACCTTC. Translating gives CASSQTGNYGYTF. This rearrangement joins TRBV4-2 to TRBJ1-2, with 7 bases identical to TRBD1. The germline CDR1 and CDR2 sequences are LGHNA and YNFKEQ. This CDR3 contains 13 residues. V lost 3 bases, J lost 2 bases, and 0 bases stayed unmatched.

The chain carries TRBV19 and TRBJ1-1; the D is unclear. The CDR3 spans 15 residues. Trimming left V 2 bases short and J 0 bases short, with 10 bases between. Germline V gene sequence: CDR1 LNHDA, CDR2 SQIVND (reference sequence). The CDR3 reads CASSITPGMNTEAFF. In nucleotides, the CDR3 is TGTGCCAGTAGTATAACCCCGGGAATGAACACTGAAGCTTTCTTT.

The chain has TRBV7-6 and TRBJ1-1; D possibly corresponds to TRBD1 (6 bases). The CDR3 has 15 residues. The V end lost 5 bases, the J end lost 8 bases, and 21 bases lay between the germline ends. CDR1 is SGHVS and CDR2 is FNYEAQ in the germline V gene. The CDR3 reads CASSPAQGSISEAFF. CDR3 nucleotide sequence: TGTGCCAGCAGCCCGGCTCAGGGGTCCATTTCCGAAGCTTTCTTT.

In the case of this clone: Different DNA sequences within this sample yield the same CDR3. This rearrangement joins TRBV5-1 to TRBJ1-2; TRBD1 matches at 9 bases. This CDR3 is built from 13 residues. V gave up 2 bases and J gave up 8 bases; unmatched junction bases: 4. Germline CDR1 and CDR2: SGHRS and YFSETQ. CDR3 in DNA: TGCGCCAGCAGCTTAACAGGGGGCGACGGCTACACCTTC. Translated: CASSLTGGDGYTF. The variable domain in full, completed from reference TRBV5-1 and TRBJ1-2, reads KAGVTQTPRYLIKTRGQQVTLSCSPISGHRSVSWYQQTPGQGLQFLFEYFSETQRNKGNFPGRFSGRQFSNSRSEMNVSTLELGDSALYLCASSLTGGDGYTFGSGTRLTVV.

The V and J genes are TRBV28 and TRBJ2-7; 11 positions agree with TRBD2. The germline V gene has CDR1 MDHEN and CDR2 SYDVKM. This CDR3 spans 15 amino acids. The trim removed 4 bases at V and 4 bases at J, leaving 6 bases unmatched. Written as DNA, the CDR3 is TGTGCCAGCAGTTCCGTAGCGGGAGGGGAGTACGAGCAGTACTTC. Residues: CASSSVAGGEYEQYF.

V usage is TRBV11-2 and J usage is TRBJ1-2; tentatively, D is TRBD1 (5 bases). Germline V lookup: CDR1 SGHAT, CDR2 FQNNGV. V lost 1 base to trimming and J lost 8 bases, with 11 bases between them. This CDR3 region has 13 residues. In DNA form, the CDR3 reads TGTGCCAGCAGCTTAGCCAGGGCTGACGGCTACACCTTC. The encoded protein is CASSLARADGYTF.

The V call is TRBV6-5, the J call TRBJ1-4, with D perhaps matching TRBD1 (6 bases). The CDR3 totals 14 residues. CDR1 and CDR2 (germline): MNHEY, SVGAGI. Trimming took 5 bases from V and 2 from J, leaving 9 bases between them. The CDR3 nucleotides read TGTGCCAGCAGTAGGGGGTTGACTAATGAAAAACTGTTTTTT. The encoded protein is CASSRGLTNEKLFF.

The V gene is TRBV2, the J gene TRBJ2-2, with a possible D match to TRBD2 (5 bases). The CDR3 loop spans 15 amino acids. V was trimmed by 3 bases and J by 8 bases, leaving 16 bases between them. The germline V gene has CDR1 SNHLY and CDR2 FYNNEI. CDR3 residues: CASSEGVRQTGELFF. The CDR3 nucleotides read TGTGCCAGCAGTGAGGGAGTTCGGCAAACGGGGGAGCTGTTTTTT.

This rearrangement joins TRBV5-1 to TRBJ1-1; D is unresolved. The germline V and J ends were trimmed by 2 bases and 5 bases, with 13 bases remaining between them. The CDR3 spans 14 residues. Germline assignment: CDR1 SGHRS and CDR2 YFSETQ. The CDR3 DNA follows: TGCGCCAGCAGCTTAGCAACGCCGGGAACTGAAGCTTTCTTT. Its translation is CASSLATPGTEAFF.

The chain links TRBV19 to TRBJ1-1, with a tentative D call TRBD1 (5 bases). Germline CDR1 and CDR2: LNHDA and SQIVND (reference sequence). V was pared by 5 bases and J by 0 bases, with 10 bases between. The CDR3 loop spans 14 amino acids. This CDR3 is CASSPQTVNTEAFF. As DNA, the CDR3 is TGTGCCAGTAGTCCCCAGACAGTGAACACTGAAGCTTTCTTT.

The V gene is TRBV10-2, the J gene TRBJ2-7; TRBD2 matches 11 bases. From germline, CDR1 is WSHSY and CDR2 SAAADI. The CDR3 totals 12 residues. V shed 4 bases and J 8 bases; nucleotides not matched to a gene: 1. This CDR3 is CASSVAGGQQYF. For the CDR3, the DNA is TGCGCCAGCAGTGTAGCGGGAGGGCAGCAGTACTTC.

The CDR3 DNA reads as TGCAGCGTTGAACCTCTTTACCTGACAGGTGGCTATGGCTACACCTTC. The encoded protein is CSVEPLYLTGGYGYTF. The chain joins TRBV29-1 to TRBJ1-2; D might be TRBD1 (6 bases). V was trimmed by 2 bases and J by 4 bases, leaving 20 bases between them. The CDR3 sequence is 16 residues long. The germline gives CDR1 SQVTM, CDR2 ANQGSEA.

As for this clone: The same CDR3 also results from other DNA sequences found in this sample. The genes are TRBV7-9 and TRBJ2-5, with a possible D match to TRBD1 (5 bases). V was shortened by 5 bases and J by 2 bases, with 9 bases between the two germline ends. From germline, CDR1 is SEHNR and CDR2 FQNEAQ (reference sequence). The CDR3 has 13 amino acids. The CDR3 is CASSPDSQETQYF. The CDR3 DNA sequence: TGTGCCAGCAGCCCCGACAGTCAAGAGACCCAGTACTTC. Full variable domain (outside the CDR3, taken from reference TRBV7-9 and TRBJ2-5): DTGVSQNPRHKITKRGQNVTFRCDPISEHNRLYWYRQTLGQGPEFLTYFQNEAQLEKSRLLSDRFSAERPKGSFSTLEIQRTEQGDSAMYLCASSPDSQETQYFGPGTRLLVL.

As DNA, the CDR3 is TGTGCCAGCAGGCCCTACAGGGGGACCCTCCAGCCCCAGCATTTT. It codes for CASRPYRGTLQPQHF. The gene calls are TRBV28 and TRBJ1-5; 8 bases are shared with TRBD1. V shed 6 bases and J 7 bases; nucleotides not matched to a gene: 11. The CDR3 runs to 15 residues. Per the germline V gene, CDR1 is MDHEN and CDR2 is SYDVKM.

This clone was seen more than once but under ten times. This rearrangement joins TRBV5-1 to TRBJ2-5, with 11 bases aligning to TRBD1. The length of the CDR3 is 17 residues. The trim removed 5 bases at V and 4 bases at J, leaving 13 bases unmatched. The germline V gene has CDR1 SGHRS and CDR2 YFSETQ. Here the CDR3 reads CASRPRGSGTGGETQYF. Written as DNA, the CDR3 is TGCGCCAGCAGGCCGAGGGGGTCCGGGACAGGGGGAGAGACCCAGTACTTC.

The CDR3 spells CAWSVWGGRTINEQYF. In nucleotides, the CDR3 is TGTGCCTGGAGTGTATGGGGGGGGCGGACTATCAACGAGCAGTACTTC. The chain recombines TRBV30 with TRBJ2-7, with D maybe TRBD2 (7 bases). Trimming took off 0 bases at V and 5 bases at J, with 20 bases between the two ends. From germline, CDR1 is GTSNPN and CDR2 SVGIG (reference sequence). The CDR3 length is 16 residues.

V gene TRBV2 combines with J gene TRBJ1-1; weak D call: TRBD1 (6 bases). V lost 3 bases and J lost 4, with 12 bases in between. Germline V CDR1 and CDR2: SNHLY, FYNNEI. The CDR3 has 14 residues. The CDR3 DNA sequence: TGTGCCAGCAGTGATAGACAGGTGGTCACTGAAGCTTTCTTT. Translated: CASSDRQVVTEAFF.

V gene TRBV21-1 combines with J gene TRBJ2-2; the DNA was not compared with TRBD2, the D call given in the table. TRBV21-1 is classified as a pseudogene. This CDR3 is built from 14 residues. The CDR3 sequence is CARAGGFITGELFF. CDR3 coding DNA: TGTGCCAGAGCGGGAGGATTTATCACCGGGGAGCTGTTTTTT.

The CDR3 sequence: CASSIPRDSNTDTQYF. The CDR3 DNA reads TGTGCCAGTAGTATTCCCCGGGACAGCAACACAGATACGCAGTATTTT. The V and J genes are TRBV19 and TRBJ2-3; 7 bases align to TRBD1. Trimming took 3 bases from V and 2 from J; bases not matched to a gene: 8. This CDR3 is 16 amino acids long. From germline, CDR1 is LNHDA and CDR2 SQIVND (reference sequence).

V gene TRBV4-1 combines with J gene TRBJ2-3; D is uncertain. V lost 4 bases to trimming and J lost 2 bases, with 10 bases between them. This CDR3 has 14 residues. Germline assignment: CDR1 MGHRA and CDR2 YSYEKL. DNA for the CDR3: TGCGCCAGCAGCCGCCAAGCGAACACAGATACGCAGTATTTT. Its protein is CASSRQANTDTQYF.

The sample holds one count of this clone. The chain combines TRBV7-2 with TRBJ2-2, with 12 bases lining up with TRBD2. This CDR3 comprises 17 residues. In germline, CDR1 is SGHTA, CDR2 FQGNSA. The J segment lost 5 bases and the V segment lost 5 bases, leaving 9 bases of the junction unmatched. This chain's CDR3 is CASSTLTSGRGTGELFF. The CDR3 DNA sequence: TGTGCCAGCAGCACCTTGACTAGCGGGAGAGGGACCGGGGAGCTGTTTTTT.

The chain employs TRBV5-1 and TRBJ2-7; D is perhaps TRBD1 (5 bases). The germline V gene has CDR1 SGHRS and CDR2 YFSETQ. The CDR3 is made up of 15 amino acids. Trimming removed 0 bases at V and 2 bases at J, with 12 bases between. The CDR3 spells CASSLGGQGAYEQYF. CDR3 DNA: TGCGCCAGCAGCTTGGGTGGCCAGGGCGCCTACGAGCAGTACTTC.

The chain has TRBV6-1 and TRBJ2-1; 11 bases are shared with TRBD2. This CDR3 is built from 15 residues. V lost 5 bases, J lost 8 bases, and 8 bases stayed unmatched. Germline V CDR1 and CDR2: MNHNS, SASEGT. The CDR3 nucleotides read TGTGCCAGCAGTCATCTAGCGGGAGGTTACTATGAGCAGTTCTTC. Its translation is CASSHLAGGYYEQFF.

V usage is TRBV5-1 and J usage is TRBJ2-2; D is ambiguous. The CDR3 extends over 13 amino acids. Between the trimmed V and J ends, which lost 2 bases and 4 bases, there was a span of 6 bases. Per the germline V gene, CDR1 is SGHRS and CDR2 is YFSETQ. CDR3 in amino acids: CASSLVSTGELFF. In nucleotides, the CDR3 is TGCGCCAGCAGCTTAGTGAGCACCGGGGAGCTGTTTTTT.

The rearrangement links TRBV5-1 to TRBJ1-1; D is undetermined. This CDR3 has 13 residues. V lost 4 bases and J lost 1, with 8 bases in between. Germline CDR1 SGHRS, CDR2 YFSETQ. CDR3 sequence: CASSRERNTEAFF. In DNA, the CDR3 is TGCGCCAGCAGCCGGGAGCGGAACACTGAAGCTTTCTTT.

DNA for the CDR3: TGTGCCAGCAGCGGACAGGTCAACTTACGCACAGATACGCAGTATTTT. Protein product: CASSGQVNLRTDTQYF. The rearrangement joins TRBV5-4 to TRBJ2-3, with 7 bases fitting TRBD1. V lost 4 bases to trimming and J lost 1 base; unmatched junction nucleotides: 9. There are 16 residues in the CDR3. The germline V gene has CDR1 SGHNT and CDR2 YYREEE (reference sequence).

This chain links TRBV5-5 with TRBJ2-7; 8 positions agree with TRBD2. The junction had 5 bases not matched to a gene; V was cut back by 4 bases and J by 2 bases. Germline V gene data show CDR1 as SGHKS and CDR2 as YYEKEE (reference sequence). This CDR3 contains 14 residues. The CDR3 loop is CASSLTSGPYEQYF. DNA for the CDR3: TGTGCCAGCAGCCTCACTAGCGGCCCCTACGAGCAGTACTTC.

This chain uses TRBV5-6 with TRBJ1-3; TRBD1 is a possible D gene (5 bases). V was clipped by 4 bases and J by 0 bases, with 17 bases between them. Looked up from germline, CDR1 is SGHDT and CDR2 is YYEEEE. CDR3 length: 17 residues. The CDR3 DNA is TGTGCCAGCAGCACGAATCGGGGGTCGATCTCTGGAAACACCATATATTTT. This translates into CASSTNRGSISGNTIYF.

The J gene is TRBJ2-1, the V gene TRBV7-9, with a weak D call TRBD2 (6 bases). CDR3 length: 16 amino acids. Germline V gene data show CDR1 as SEHNR and CDR2 as FQNEAQ (reference sequence). With 2 bases removed from V and 9 bases from J, the gap between germline ends came to 20 bases. The CDR3 nucleotides read TGTGCCAGCAGCTTAAGGGGCGGGAACGTCTATGTTGAGCAGTTCTTC. Amino acid sequence: CASSLRGGNVYVEQFF.

This chain links TRBV7-2 with TRBJ1-4; D is undetermined. The V and J ends lost 4 bases and 8 bases respectively, with 14 bases between them. The CDR3 is 14 amino acids. CDR1 SGHTA and CDR2 FQGNSA come from the germline V gene. DNA of the CDR3: TGTGCCAGCAGCTACGGGAGCCGAGGGGAAAAACTGTTTTTT. As protein: CASSYGSRGEKLFF.

This chain connects TRBV5-4 to TRBJ2-4; possible D gene TRBD2, 6 bases. The CDR3 has 13 amino acids. Between the trimmed V and J ends, which lost 6 bases and 7 bases, there was a span of 14 bases. Germline V gives CDR1 SGHNT, CDR2 YYREEE (reference sequence). The CDR3 DNA reads TGTGCCAGCAAAACCTTGACTAGTAACATTCAGTACTTC. This codes for CASKTLTSNIQYF.